These 8 T cell receptor beta chains were all obtained from the same sample, sequenced in a study of Ad26.COV2.S vaccination and SARS-CoV-2 variants. Treatment indicated: roughly 19 received Ad26.COV2.S at low or high dose, single or two shots; about 5 received placebo; per-sample allocation not given. Collection of samples fell on day 63 after the first vaccine or placebo injection. The data were produced by immunoSEQ multiplex PCR, yet TCRdb's version contains in-frame clones alone and is incomplete. The top ten clones hold more than 1.5% of a sample with some 340,000 clones, roughly 86% of them seen once. The sequences come from peripheral blood, collected in a trial of Ad26.COV2.S vaccine versus placebo. Source of these receptors: a person aged 18-60 years who received the Ad26.COV2.S COVID-19 vaccine or a placebo.

This chain uses TRBV9 with TRBJ1-4; weak D call: TRBD1 (6 bases). The CDR3 totals 15 residues. CDR1 and CDR2 from the germline V gene are SGDLS and YYNGEE. The V gene lost 0 bases and the J gene lost 4 bases, with 10 bases spanning the gap. The CDR3 sequence: CASSVGGGFNEKLFF. The CDR3 DNA reads TGTGCCAGCAGCGTAGGAGGGGGATTTAATGAAAAACTGTTTTTT.

V gene TRBV7-2 combines with J gene TRBJ2-7, with D perhaps matching TRBD1 (6 bases). CDR3 length equals 17 residues. Germline V gives CDR1 SGHTA, CDR2 FQGNSA. V gave up 5 bases and J gave up 6 bases, with 26 bases separating them. For the CDR3, the DNA is TGTGCCAGCAGCCAAAGAAACTCCTACAGGGTACGAGGCGAGCAGTACTTC. It yields the protein CASSQRNSYRVRGEQYF. The full variable domain, its missing parts supplied by reference TRBV7-2 and TRBJ2-7, is GAGVSQSPSNKVTEKGKDVELRCDPISGHTALYWYRQSLGQGLEFLIYFQGNSAPDKSGLPSDRFSAERTGGSVSTLTIQRTQQEDSAVYLCASSQRNSYRVRGEQYFGPGTRLTVT.

This chain joins TRBV30 and TRBJ2-7; D gene unclear. V lost 0 bases to trimming and J lost 4 bases, with 7 bases between them. CDR3 length: 12 amino acids. CDR1 GTSNPN and CDR2 SVGIG come from the germline V gene (reference sequence). CDR3 in DNA: TGTGCCTGGAGTGTAAAAGGGTACGAGCAGTACTTC. This codes for CAWSVKGYEQYF.

This chain links TRBV4-1 with TRBJ1-1; TRBD1 matches at 8 bases. The CDR3 spans 16 residues. J gave up 0 bases and V 2 bases, and 5 bases lay outside the gene matches. CDR1 and CDR2 from the germline V gene are MGHRA and YSYEKL. The CDR3 DNA follows: TGCGCCAGCAGCCAACCAGGGGGCTACATGAACACTGAAGCTTTCTTT. This translates into CASSQPGGYMNTEAFF.

V is TRBV24-1 and J is TRBJ2-2; 8 bases are shared with TRBD1. V shed 4 bases and J 3 bases; nucleotides not matched to a gene: 3. This CDR3 spans 15 amino acids. Per germline, CDR1 KGHDR and CDR2 SFDVKD. Here the CDR3 reads CATSDGTGHTGELFF. In nucleotides, the CDR3 is TGTGCCACCAGTGACGGGACAGGTCACACCGGGGAGCTGTTTTTT.

The genes are TRBV4-3 and TRBJ1-2, with 7 positions matching TRBD1. The CDR3 runs to 15 residues. V lost 5 bases, J lost 6 bases, and 12 bases stayed unmatched. Germline CDR1 is LGHNA and CDR2 is YSLEER. The CDR3 DNA reads TGCGCCAGCAGCTCCCCGGGACAGATATTTGATGGCTACACCTTC. Translating gives CASSSPGQIFDGYTF.

V gene TRBV5-1 combines with J gene TRBJ2-1, with 8 bases matching TRBD2. This CDR3 is 14 amino acids long. Looked up from germline, CDR1 is SGHRS and CDR2 is YFSETQ. The trim removed 7 bases at V and 7 bases at J, leaving 10 bases unmatched. CDR3 sequence reads: CASVASGGINEQFF. CDR3 nucleotides: TGCGCCAGCGTGGCATCGGGGGGGATAAATGAGCAGTTCTTC.

This sequence joins TRBV5-1 and TRBJ1-1; a possible D gene is TRBD1 (6 bases). Looked up from germline, CDR1 is SGHRS and CDR2 is YFSETQ. Deletions cut 4 bases from V and 0 bases from J, with 13 bases between. The CDR3 length is 15 residues. CDR3 sequence (DNA): TGCGCCAGCAGCGATACCGGGACACTGAACACTGAAGCTTTCTTT. Its protein is CASSDTGTLNTEAFF.